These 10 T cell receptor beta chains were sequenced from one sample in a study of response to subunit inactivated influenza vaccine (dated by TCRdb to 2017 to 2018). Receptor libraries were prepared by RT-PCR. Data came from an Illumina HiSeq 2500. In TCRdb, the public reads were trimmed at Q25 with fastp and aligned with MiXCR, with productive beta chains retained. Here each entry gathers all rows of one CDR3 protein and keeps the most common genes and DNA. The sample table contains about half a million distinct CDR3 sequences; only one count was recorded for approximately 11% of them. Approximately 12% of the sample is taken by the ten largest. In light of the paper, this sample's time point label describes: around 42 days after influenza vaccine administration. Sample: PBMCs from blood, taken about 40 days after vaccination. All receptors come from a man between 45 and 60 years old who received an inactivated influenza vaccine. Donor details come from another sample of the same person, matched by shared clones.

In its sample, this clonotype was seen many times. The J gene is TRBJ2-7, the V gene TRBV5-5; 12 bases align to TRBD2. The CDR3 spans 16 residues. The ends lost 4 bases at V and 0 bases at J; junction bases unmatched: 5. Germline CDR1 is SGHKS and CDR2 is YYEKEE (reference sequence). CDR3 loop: CASSAPGLAGSYEQYF. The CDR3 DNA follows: TGTGCCAGCAGCGCGCCGGGACTAGCGGGCTCCTACGAGCAGTACTTC.

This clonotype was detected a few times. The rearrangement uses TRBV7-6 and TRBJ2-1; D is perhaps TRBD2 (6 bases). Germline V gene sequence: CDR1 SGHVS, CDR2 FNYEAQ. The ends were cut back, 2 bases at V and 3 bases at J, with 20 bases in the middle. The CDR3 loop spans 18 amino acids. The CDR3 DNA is TGTGCCAGCAGCTTAATCGGTCTCCGCTCCGGGGGCTACAATGAGCAGTTCTTC. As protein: CASSLIGLRSGGYNEQFF.

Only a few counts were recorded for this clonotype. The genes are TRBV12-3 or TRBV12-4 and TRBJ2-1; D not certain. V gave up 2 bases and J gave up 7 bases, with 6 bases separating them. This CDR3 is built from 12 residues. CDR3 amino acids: CASSLLVNEQFF. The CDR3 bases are TGTGCCAGCAGTTTACTAGTGAATGAGCAGTTCTTC.

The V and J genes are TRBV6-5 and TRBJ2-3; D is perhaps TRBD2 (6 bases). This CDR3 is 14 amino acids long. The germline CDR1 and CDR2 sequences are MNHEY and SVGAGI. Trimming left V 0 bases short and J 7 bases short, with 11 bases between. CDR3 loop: CASSYSPGRNTQYF. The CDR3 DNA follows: TGTGCCAGCAGTTACTCGCCAGGGAGGAATACGCAGTATTTT.

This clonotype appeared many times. The CDR3 region is CASSQGTTISQPQHF. The CDR3, as DNA: TGTGCCAGCAGCCAAGGGACTACAATATCTCAGCCCCAGCATTTT. The chain uses TRBV3-1 and TRBJ1-5, with D unclear. The V end lost 1 base, the J end lost 6 bases, and 13 bases lay between the germline ends. The CDR3 is made up of 15 amino acids. Looked up from germline, CDR1 is LGHDT and CDR2 is YNNKEL (reference sequence). Looking up the rest from reference TRBV3-1 and TRBJ1-5 gives the full variable domain: DTAVSQTPKYLVTQMGNDKSIKCEQNLGHDTMYWYKQDSKKFLKIMFSYNNKELIINETVPNRFSPKSPDKAHLNLHINSLELGDSAVYFCASSQGTTISQPQHFGDGTRLSIL.

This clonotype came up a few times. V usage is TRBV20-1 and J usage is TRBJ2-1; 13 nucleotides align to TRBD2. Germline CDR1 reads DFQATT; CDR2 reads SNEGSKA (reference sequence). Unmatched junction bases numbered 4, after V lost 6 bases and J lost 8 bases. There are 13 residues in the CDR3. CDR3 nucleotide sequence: TGCAGTGCCAGGACTAGCGGGAGTTATGAGCAGTTCTTC. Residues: CSARTSGSYEQFF.

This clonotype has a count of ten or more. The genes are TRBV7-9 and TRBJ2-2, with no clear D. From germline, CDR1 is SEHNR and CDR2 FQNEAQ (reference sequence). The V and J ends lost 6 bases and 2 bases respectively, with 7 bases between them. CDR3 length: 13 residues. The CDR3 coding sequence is TGTGCCAGCAGTCCGGTAAACACCGGGGAGCTGTTTTTT. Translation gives CASSPVNTGELFF.

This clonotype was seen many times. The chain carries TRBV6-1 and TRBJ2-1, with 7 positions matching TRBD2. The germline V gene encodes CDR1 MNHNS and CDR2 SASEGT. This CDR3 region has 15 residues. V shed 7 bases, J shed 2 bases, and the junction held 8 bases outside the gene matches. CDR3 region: CASKAGLAAYNEQFF. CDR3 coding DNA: TGTGCCAGCAAAGCAGGCCTAGCGGCCTACAATGAGCAGTTCTTC.

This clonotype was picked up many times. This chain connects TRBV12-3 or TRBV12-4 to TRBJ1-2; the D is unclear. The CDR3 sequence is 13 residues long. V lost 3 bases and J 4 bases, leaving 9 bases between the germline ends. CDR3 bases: TGTGCCAGCAGTTTCGAGGGATTCTATGGCTACACCTTC. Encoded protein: CASSFEGFYGYTF.

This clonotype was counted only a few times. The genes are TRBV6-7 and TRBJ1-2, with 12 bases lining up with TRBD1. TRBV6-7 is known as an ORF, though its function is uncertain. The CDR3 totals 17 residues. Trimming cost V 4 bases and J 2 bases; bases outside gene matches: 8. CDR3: CASSSGDRGPRNYGYTF. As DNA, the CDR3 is TGTGCCAGCAGTTCGGGGGACAGGGGGCCCAGAAACTATGGCTACACCTTC.